The sequence of this T cell receptor beta chain was determined in a study of blood T cell repertoires in COVID-19. Study in general: Acute and convalescent COVID-19 samples came from the United States, Italy and Spain.

This CDR3 spans 13 amino acids. The germline V gene encodes CDR1 MGHDK and CDR2 SYGVNS. Trimming removed 1 base at V and 6 bases at J, with 8 bases between. Using immunoSEQ multiplex PCR, the repertoire was profiled, and TCRdb retains in-frame clones only, with some absent. The table shows roughly 170,000 clones, with about four fifths occurring only once. This sequence was found in a middle-aged man who had recovered from COVID-19. This chain links TRBV25-1 with TRBJ2-3, with D maybe TRBD1 (6 bases). Sequenced: peripheral blood. CDR3 sequence reads: CASSEFRGDTQYF. The CDR3 DNA follows: TGTGCCAGCAGTGAATTCAGGGGTGATACGCAGTATTTT.